The clone carrying this T cell receptor beta chain was seen a few times. The antigen is undetermined. The data derive from a study of blood T cells in healthy people across ages. Sample-barcoded 5' priming and a J-beta primer mix drove a second PCR of about 7 to 12 cycles. Each TCR beta cDNA got a 12-nucleotide random molecular identifier. TCRdb reprocessed the 5' RACE reads with MiXCR, giving one entry per CDR3 protein. The sample consists of roughly 1.5 million distinct CDR3 sequences, under 55% of them appearing once. Overall study findings and caveats: When set beside aged donors, long-lived donors presented more naive CD4+ cells and higher diversity.

The sequence came from a woman between 18 and 30 years old in good health. Sequencing input: blood.

The CDR3 coding sequence is TGTGCCAGCAGCCTCTTTCCCCAGGGTAGCACAGATACGCAGTATTTT. Translating gives CASSLFPQGSTDTQYF. The rearrangement joins TRBV14 to TRBJ2-3, with a tentative D call TRBD1 (5 bases). In germline, CDR1 is SGHDN, CDR2 FVKESK. V shed 4 bases and J shed 0 bases, with 14 bases lying between them. The CDR3 length is 16 residues.